Listed here are 28 T cell receptor beta chains from one sample, sequenced in a study of shared clonotypes between healthy human individuals. Clones were sequenced by immunoSEQ multiplex PCR, and TCRdb holds only the in-frame ones, with some missing. The sample holds about 2.3 million clones, around 90% seen once. Sequenced: naive CD4+ T cells from PBMCs. The subset denotes: CD45RA+ positively selected. The source of these receptors is a man younger than 35 in good health. Some clones in this sample may be carry-over from other donors' samples.

Comment on this clone: This same CDR3 is encoded by further DNA sequences in the sample. The gene calls are TRBV18 and TRBJ1-1, with D uncertain. The CDR3 length is 13 residues. Germline CDR1 and CDR2: KGHSH and LQKENI. V gave up 3 bases and J gave up 1 base, with 6 bases separating them. The CDR3 loop is CASSPQTNTEAFF. The CDR3 DNA reads TGTGCCAGCTCACCTCAAACGAACACTGAAGCTTTCTTT.

Only one count was recorded for this clone. The rearrangement links TRBV5-1 to TRBJ2-7, with D possibly matching TRBD1 (6 bases). Germline V gives CDR1 SGHRS, CDR2 YFSETQ. The CDR3 has 15 residues. V lost 0 bases and J lost 0, with 10 bases in between. The CDR3, as DNA: TGCGCCAGCAGCTTGGGCGACAGGCTCTCCTACGAGCAGTACTTC. It is translated as CASSLGDRLSYEQYF.

The J gene is TRBJ1-1, the V gene TRBV28, with D hard to call. The length of the CDR3 is 12 residues. Looked up from germline, CDR1 is MDHEN and CDR2 is SYDVKM. Trimming took 8 bases from V and 3 from J, leaving 10 bases between them. The CDR3 loop is CASRIVDTEAFF. In nucleotides, the CDR3 is TGTGCCAGCCGAATCGTGGACACTGAAGCTTTCTTT.

This chain links TRBV5-4 with TRBJ2-7; 10 bases line up with TRBD2. There are 15 residues in the CDR3. V dropped 3 bases and J dropped 7; count of bases not matched to a gene: 10. CDR1 is SGHNT and CDR2 is YYREEE in the germline V gene (reference sequence). DNA of the CDR3: TGTGCCAGCAGCTCGCAATCCGGGACTAGCGTTGAGCAGTACTTC. As protein: CASSSQSGTSVEQYF.

Here the CDR3 DNA reads TGTGCCAGCAGCTCCCGGGACGGATCCTACGAGCAGTACTTC. Residues: CASSSRDGSYEQYF. J is TRBJ2-7 and V is TRBV11-3; D could derive from TRBD1 or TRBD2 (5 bases each). Trimming removed 4 bases from V and 1 base from J, with 11 bases in between. The germline gives CDR1 SGHNT, CDR2 YENEEA. This CDR3 contains 14 residues.

The chain is built from TRBV15 and TRBJ2-7, with 8 bases that match TRBD2. Trimming at V came to 1 base and at J to 3 bases, leaving 5 bases not matched to a gene. The CDR3 is 15 residues long. The germline V gene encodes CDR1 LNHNV and CDR2 YYDKDF (reference sequence). CDR3 protein: CATSRGGRPLYEQYF. The CDR3 region has the DNA TGTGCCACCAGCAGAGGCGGGAGGCCCCTCTACGAGCAGTACTTC.

The rearrangement joins TRBV25-1 to TRBJ2-6, with D possibly TRBD1 on 6 matching bases. There are 16 residues in the CDR3. Trimming removed 4 bases at V and 1 base at J, with 11 bases between. From germline, CDR1 is MGHDK and CDR2 SYGVNS. Here the CDR3 DNA reads TGTGCCAGCAGTGGAACTCAGGGGTCTGGGGCCAACGTCCTGACTTTC. Its protein product is CASSGTQGSGANVLTF.

This clone has just one count. The rearrangement uses TRBV9 and TRBJ1-4, with 7 bases aligning to TRBD1. This CDR3 is built from 15 residues. Trimming cost V 3 bases and J 0 bases; bases outside gene matches: 2. CDR1 is SGDLS, CDR2 YYNGEE, per germline. This chain's CDR3 is CASSGDSATNEKLFF. CDR3 bases: TGTGCCAGCAGCGGGGACAGTGCAACTAATGAAAAACTGTTTTTT.

The CDR3 spells CASSFQHLSGADTQYF. CDR3 coding DNA: TGTGCCAGCAGCTTCCAGCATCTTAGCGGGGCAGATACGCAGTATTTT. The rearrangement links TRBV7-2 to TRBJ2-3; 8 positions agree with TRBD2. V was pared by 3 bases and J by 4 bases, with 9 bases of the junction left unmatched. The CDR3 runs 16 residues. Germline V gene sequence: CDR1 SGHTA, CDR2 FQGNSA.

The chain carries TRBV18 and TRBJ2-3, with TRBD1 matching 8 bases. Germline CDR1 is KGHSH and CDR2 is LQKENI. The CDR3 consists of 15 residues. Trimming removed 4 bases from V and 2 bases from J; junction bases left unmatched: 5. The CDR3 sequence: CASSLATGATDTQYF. CDR3 DNA sequence: TGTGCCAGCTCACTTGCGACAGGGGCCACAGATACGCAGTATTTT.

The chain uses TRBV10-3 and TRBJ2-1, with D perhaps matching TRBD2 (5 bases). This CDR3 is built from 15 residues. From germline, CDR1 is ENHRY and CDR2 SYGVKD. V dropped 0 bases and J dropped 1 base, with 7 bases sitting between them. In DNA form, the CDR3 reads TGTGCCATCAGTGAGTCCGGGGATTCCTACAATGAGCAGTTCTTC. Protein: CAISESGDSYNEQFF.

The chain carries TRBV28 and TRBJ2-7; D gene uncertain. This CDR3 is 13 amino acids long. The germline CDR1 and CDR2 sequences are MDHEN and SYDVKM. Trimming took off 5 bases at V and 3 bases at J, with 11 bases between the two ends. CDR3 loop: CASSEVFLYEQYF. CDR3 nucleotides: TGTGCCAGCAGTGAAGTCTTCCTCTACGAGCAGTACTTC.

This chain links TRBV19 with TRBJ2-5; D is unclear. This CDR3 has 12 residues. V shed 3 bases and J shed 2 bases, with 4 bases lying between them. Per germline, CDR1 LNHDA and CDR2 SQIVND (reference sequence). This chain's CDR3 is CASSMAQETQYF. CDR3 in DNA: TGTGCCAGTAGTATGGCTCAAGAGACCCAGTACTTC. Together with reference TRBV19 and TRBJ2-5, the CDR3 gives the full variable domain: DGGITQSPKYLFRKEGQNVTLSCEQNLNHDAMYWYRQDPGQGLRLIYYSQIVNDFQKGDIAEGYSVSREKKESFPLTVTSAQKNPTAFYLCASSMAQETQYFGPGTRLLVL.

The V and J genes are TRBV6-6 and TRBJ2-7; TRBD2 matches 10 bases. Germline V gene sequence: CDR1 MNHNY, CDR2 SVGAGI (reference sequence). The length of the CDR3 is 14 residues. V dropped 7 bases and J dropped 6; count of bases not matched to a gene: 9. Here the CDR3 DNA reads TGTGCCAGCAAGGGGGGACTAGCGCTTCCCGAGCAGTACTTC. It specifies CASKGGLALPEQYF.

This sequence joins TRBV7-2 and TRBJ1-2; 7 bases are shared with TRBD1. With V trimmed by 0 bases and J by 1 base, 2 bases remained unmatched. This CDR3 region has 15 residues. Germline V lookup: CDR1 SGHTA, CDR2 FQGNSA. CDR3 coding DNA: TGTGCCAGCAGCTTAGCGGGACAGATTAACTATGGCTACACCTTC. It is translated as CASSLAGQINYGYTF.

The count of this clone is one. This chain connects TRBV27 to TRBJ1-5, with D unresolved. This CDR3 comprises 17 residues. The V and J ends lost 5 bases and 1 base respectively, with 18 bases between them. In germline, CDR1 is MNHEY, CDR2 SMNVEV (reference sequence). The CDR3 here is CASSPTTLAVSNQPQHF. In DNA form, the CDR3 reads TGTGCCAGCAGTCCTACGACCTTGGCGGTAAGCAATCAGCCCCAGCATTTT.

This clone was counted once. The chain joins TRBV5-1 to TRBJ2-5, with D hard to call. V dropped 4 bases and J dropped 3 bases, with 19 bases sitting between them. This CDR3 comprises 16 residues. Germline values: CDR1 SGHRS, CDR2 YFSETQ. DNA for the CDR3: TGCGCCAGCAGCACTCTTTCTCACGAGGAAAAAGAGACCCAGTACTTC. As protein: CASSTLSHEEKETQYF. The entire variable domain, with the rest obtained from reference TRBV5-1 and TRBJ2-5, is as follows: KAGVTQTPRYLIKTRGQQVTLSCSPISGHRSVSWYQQTPGQGLQFLFEYFSETQRNKGNFPGRFSGRQFSNSRSEMNVSTLELGDSALYLCASSTLSHEEKETQYFGPGTRLLVL.

The chain recombines TRBV21-1 with TRBJ2-7. TRBV21-1 has pseudogene status. There are 14 residues in the CDR3. The CDR3 DNA reads TGTGCCAGCAGCAAATTTCTCGATATCTACGAGCAGTACTTC. This codes for CASSKFLDIYEQYF.

The chain joins TRBV29-1 to TRBJ1-2; the D gene is possibly TRBD1 (6 bases). The CDR3 spans 13 residues. In germline, CDR1 is SQVTM, CDR2 ANQGSEA. Trimming stripped 4 bases from V and 2 bases from J, with 11 bases between. The CDR3: CSVGGPTNYGYTF. The CDR3 bases are TGCAGCGTTGGGGGGCCCACAAACTATGGCTACACCTTC.

The gene calls are TRBV27 and TRBJ2-1; 8 bases align to TRBD2. Germline assignment: CDR1 MNHEY and CDR2 SMNVEV (reference sequence). J lost 5 bases, V lost 5 bases, and 5 bases had no gene match. The CDR3 is made up of 14 amino acids. CDR3 in amino acids: CASSAIGGDNEQFF. The CDR3 DNA sequence: TGTGCCAGCAGTGCGATCGGGGGGGACAATGAGCAGTTCTTC.

Notes on this clone: Other DNA sequences from this sample encode an identical CDR3 as well. This rearrangement joins TRBV11-2 to TRBJ2-5; D not certain. The germline V and J ends were trimmed by 4 bases and 4 bases, with 4 bases remaining between them. CDR1 is SGHAT and CDR2 is FQNNGV in the germline V gene. There are 11 residues in the CDR3. CDR3 nucleotide sequence: TGTGCCAGCAGCTCTCGAGAGACCCAGTACTTC. As protein: CASSSRETQYF.

CDR3 nucleotide sequence: TGTGCCAGCAGGGGCGGCGGGAGAGGCACAGATACGCAGTATTTT. Amino acids: CASRGGGRGTDTQYF. The chain links TRBV7-2 to TRBJ2-3, with TRBD2 matching 7 bases. The V segment lost 6 bases and the J segment 1 base; nucleotides outside the gene matches: 7. Germline lookup yields CDR1 SGHTA and CDR2 FQGNSA. CDR3 length: 15 amino acids.

Worth noting for this clone: A read error may account for a junction end that differs from germline. The chain joins TRBV5-3 to TRBJ2-7, with TRBD2 matching over 10 bases. TRBV5-3 is an ORF, and what it does is uncertain. The CDR3 length is 15 residues. The CDR3 sequence: CASSSGLAGASEQYF. CDR3 coding DNA: TGTGCCAGCAGCTCCGGCCTAGCGGGAGCTAGCGAGCAGTACTTC.

The chain carries TRBV6-5 and TRBJ2-1; TRBD1 matches 10 bases. Trimming took 6 bases from V and 8 from J; bases not matched to a gene: 10. This CDR3 contains 15 residues. The germline V gene has CDR1 MNHEY and CDR2 SVGAGI. The CDR3 nucleotides are TGTGCCAGCAGGTCTCGGGACAGGGGTCGCGATGAGCAGTTCTTC. This codes for CASRSRDRGRDEQFF.

V and J are TRBV6-5 and TRBJ1-3; tentative D call: TRBD1 (5 bases). The length of the CDR3 is 14 residues. Germline CDR1 is MNHEY and CDR2 is SVGAGI. The V and J ends lost 7 bases and 2 bases respectively, with 12 bases between them. For the CDR3, the DNA is TGTGCCAGCATGGGGGGTATAACTGGAAACACCATATATTTT. It codes for CASMGGITGNTIYF.

This clone has more than one count but fewer than ten. The rearrangement links TRBV4-1 to TRBJ2-2, with 11 bases matching TRBD2. Germline lookup yields CDR1 MGHRA and CDR2 YSYEKL. The V gene end was trimmed by 3 bases and the J gene end by 4 bases; junction bases not matched to a gene: 4. The CDR3 has 16 residues. The CDR3: CASSHGLAGVTGELFF. The CDR3 coding sequence is TGCGCCAGCAGCCACGGACTAGCGGGTGTCACCGGGGAGCTGTTTTTT.

This clone was seen just once. The chain employs TRBV7-9 and TRBJ2-7; 8 bases fit TRBD1. The germline V gene encodes CDR1 SEHNR and CDR2 FQNEAQ (reference sequence). CDR3 length: 13 residues. The ends lost 3 bases at V and 5 bases at J; junction bases unmatched: 3. CDR3 nucleotides: TGTGCCAGCAGCTTTTTACAGGGGGACGAGCAGTACTTC. This translates into CASSFLQGDEQYF. Filled out from reference TRBV7-9 and TRBJ2-7, the complete variable domain reads DTGVSQNPRHKITKRGQNVTFRCDPISEHNRLYWYRQTLGQGPEFLTYFQNEAQLEKSRLLSDRFSAERPKGSFSTLEIQRTEQGDSAMYLCASSFLQGDEQYFGPGTRLTVT.

The V gene is TRBV2, the J gene TRBJ2-7; TRBD1 might be the D (6 bases). The germline gives CDR1 SNHLY, CDR2 FYNNEI. The V end was cut by 2 bases, the J end by 2 bases, with 16 bases between. The CDR3 has 16 amino acids. This chain's CDR3 is CASSEPPRDIPYEQYF. Here the CDR3 DNA reads TGTGCCAGCAGTGAACCCCCCCGGGACATTCCCTACGAGCAGTACTTC. Drawing the rest from reference TRBV2 and TRBJ2-7, the complete variable domain is EPEVTQTPSHQVTQMGQEVILRCVPISNHLYFYWYRQILGQKVEFLVSFYNNEISEKSEIFDDQFSVERPDGSNFTLKIRSTKLEDSAMYFCASSEPPRDIPYEQYFGPGTRLTVT.